This is a list of T cell receptor beta chains from one sample in a study of cytomegalovirus exposure and HLA in healthy donors. Using immunoSEQ multiplex PCR, the repertoire was profiled, and TCRdb retains in-frame clones only, with some absent. Of over 150,000 clones listed, 77% were seen once; the top ten hold around 3%. Sequencing was carried out using PBMCs. All receptors come from a woman aged 35 to 49 in good health and CMV-seropositive. Both conserved end residues are part of each CDR3. Each record gives: V gene, D gene, J gene, clone size, CDR3 DNA, CDR3 protein. A D gene is named only where the DNA matches it firmly. Size tells how often a clone was seen (once, few, many) or the class of an expanded clone, and some rows leave it out.

V gene: TRBV7-8; D gene: -; J gene: TRBJ1-2; clone size: -; CDR3 DNA: TGTGCCAGCAGCTTAGCGCCAGGCTATGGCTACACCTTC; CDR3 protein: CASSLAPGYGYTF
V gene: TRBV5-1; D gene: TRBD2; J gene: TRBJ2-3; clone size: once; CDR3 DNA: TGCGCCAGCAGCTTAAGCGGGGGCAGCACAGATACGCAGTATTTT; CDR3 protein: CASSLSGGSTDTQYF
V gene: TRBV5-4; D gene: -; J gene: TRBJ2-2; clone size: once; CDR3 DNA: TGTGCCAGCAGCACCGGAGGTCCCACCGGGGAGCTGTTTTTT; CDR3 protein: CASSTGGPTGELFF
V gene: TRBV10-3; D gene: -; J gene: TRBJ2-5; clone size: -; CDR3 DNA: TGTGCCATCAGTGGTCAGGGGAGTGGTGAGACCCAGTACTTC; CDR3 protein: CAISGQGSGETQYF
V gene: TRBV5-8; D gene: TRBD2; J gene: TRBJ2-7; clone size: -; CDR3 DNA: TGTGCCAGCAGCCCGGGACTAGCGGGCTACGAGCAGTACTTC; CDR3 protein: CASSPGLAGYEQYF
V gene: TRBV2; D gene: -; J gene: TRBJ2-7; clone size: once; CDR3 DNA: TGTGCCAGCAGCGGGGGTAGCTCCTACGAGCAGTACTTC; CDR3 protein: CASSGGSSYEQYF
V gene: TRBV19; D gene: TRBD1; J gene: TRBJ2-3; clone size: once; CDR3 DNA: TGTGCCAGTAGTACGCCGGGACAGGGACGAGATACGCAGTATTTT; CDR3 protein: CASSTPGQGRDTQYF
V gene: TRBV7-2; D gene: -; J gene: TRBJ1-1; clone size: -; CDR3 DNA: TGTGCCAGCAGCTTAGGACATCTGAACACTGAAGCTTTCTTT; CDR3 protein: CASSLGHLNTEAFF
V gene: TRBV7-2; D gene: TRBD1; J gene: TRBJ2-5; clone size: -; CDR3 DNA: TGTGCCAGCAGCTTAGTGAGACAGGGGCCACAGACCCAGTACTTC; CDR3 protein: CASSLVRQGPQTQYF
V gene: TRBV19; D gene: TRBD1; J gene: TRBJ2-5; clone size: -; CDR3 DNA: TGTGCCAGTAGTATTCAGGGGGCCGGGGAGACCCAGTACTTC; CDR3 protein: CASSIQGAGETQYF
V gene: TRBV5-6; D gene: -; J gene: TRBJ1-1; clone size: -; CDR3 DNA: TGTGCCAGCAGCCGTAAACCGGGACAGAACACTGAAGCTTTCTTT; CDR3 protein: CASSRKPGQNTEAFF
V gene: TRBV6-5; D gene: -; J gene: TRBJ1-1; clone size: -; CDR3 DNA: TGTGCCAGCAGTTACGGTAACAGGGCTAACACTGAAGCTTTCTTT; CDR3 protein: CASSYGNRANTEAFF
V gene: TRBV27; D gene: TRBD2; J gene: TRBJ2-4; clone size: few; CDR3 DNA: TGTGCCAGCAGTTCCGGACTAGGAAACATTCAGTACTTC; CDR3 protein: CASSSGLGNIQYF
V gene: TRBV7-9; D gene: -; J gene: TRBJ1-2; clone size: few; CDR3 DNA: TGTGCCAGCAGCTTAACAGGATATGGCTACACCTTC; CDR3 protein: CASSLTGYGYTF
V gene: TRBV30; D gene: TRBD2; J gene: TRBJ2-1; clone size: -; CDR3 DNA: TGTGCCTGGATAGGGACTAGCGGGAGCTCCCCCTACAATGAGCAGTTCTTC; CDR3 protein: CAWIGTSGSSPYNEQFF
V gene: TRBV11-2; D gene: -; J gene: TRBJ1-1; clone size: -; CDR3 DNA: TGTGCCAGCAGTCCTCCCCCAGTCGCTGAAGCTTTCTTT; CDR3 protein: CASSPPPVAEAFF
V gene: TRBV6-5; D gene: TRBD2; J gene: TRBJ2-1; clone size: -; CDR3 DNA: TGTGCCAGCAGTTACTCGATGGCTAGCGGGGCAAATGAGCAGTTCTTC; CDR3 protein: CASSYSMASGANEQFF
V gene: TRBV7-2; D gene: -; J gene: TRBJ2-7; clone size: -; CDR3 DNA: TGTGCCAGCAGCTCCAACCGGGACAAAGAGCAGTACTTC; CDR3 protein: CASSSNRDKEQYF
V gene: TRBV25-1; D gene: -; J gene: TRBJ2-5; clone size: -; CDR3 DNA: TGTGCCAGCAGTGATTTGAGAACCCAGTACTTC; CDR3 protein: CASSDLRTQYF
V gene: TRBV6-5; D gene: TRBD2; J gene: TRBJ2-3; clone size: -; CDR3 DNA: TGTGCCAGCAGTTACTTCGCGGGAGGGTCAGATACGCAGTATTTT; CDR3 protein: CASSYFAGGSDTQYF
V gene: TRBV7-9; D gene: TRBD1; J gene: TRBJ2-7; clone size: -; CDR3 DNA: TGTGCCAGCAGCTCCCTAGGGGGCGACGAGCAGTACTTC; CDR3 protein: CASSSLGGDEQYF
V gene: TRBV7-2; D gene: -; J gene: TRBJ2-7; clone size: few; CDR3 DNA: TGTGCCAGCAGCTTAAACGGCAGGGCCACGTACTTC; CDR3 protein: CASSLNGRATYF
V gene: TRBV7-8; D gene: -; J gene: TRBJ2-5; clone size: few; CDR3 DNA: TGTGCCAGCAGCCCGGGACATCTCCAGTACTTC; CDR3 protein: CASSPGHLQYF
V gene: TRBV5-5; D gene: -; J gene: TRBJ1-5; clone size: -; CDR3 DNA: TGTGCCAGCAGCCCCTTCCCAGGGCTCCAGCATTTT; CDR3 protein: CASSPFPGLQHF